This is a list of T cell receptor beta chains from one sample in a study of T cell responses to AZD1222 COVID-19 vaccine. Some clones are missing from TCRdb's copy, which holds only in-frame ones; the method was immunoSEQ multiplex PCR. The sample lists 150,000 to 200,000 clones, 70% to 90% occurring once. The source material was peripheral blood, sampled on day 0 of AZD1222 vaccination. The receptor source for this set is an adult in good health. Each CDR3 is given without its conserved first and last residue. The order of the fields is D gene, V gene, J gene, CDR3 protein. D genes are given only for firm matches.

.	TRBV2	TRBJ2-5	ASTLRAGIETQY
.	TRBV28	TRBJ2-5	ASTPTVQETQY
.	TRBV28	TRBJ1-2	AVWRGTGRENYGYT
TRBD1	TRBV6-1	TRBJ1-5	ASSDRRTGAGYSNQPQH
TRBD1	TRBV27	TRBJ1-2	ASSTIRTGGSSYGYT
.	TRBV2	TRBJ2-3	ASSGGSLNTDTQY
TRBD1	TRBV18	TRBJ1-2	ASSPGDRVDGYT
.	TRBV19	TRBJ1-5	ASTLSEPPGDQPQH
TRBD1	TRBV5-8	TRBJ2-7	ASSDGQGHSYEQY
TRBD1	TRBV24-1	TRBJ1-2	ATSDPGQGDYGYT
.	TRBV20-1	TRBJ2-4	SASLGLPAKNIQY
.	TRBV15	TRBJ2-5	ATSRDLGLETQY
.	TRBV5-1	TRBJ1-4	ASRRDGNEKLF
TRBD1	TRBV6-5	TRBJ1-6	ASSWTGYSPLH
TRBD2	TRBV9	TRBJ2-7	ASSFAGGTPYEQY
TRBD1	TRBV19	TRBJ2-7	ASSIGFPGTGSYEQY
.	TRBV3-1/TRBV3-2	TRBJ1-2	ASSQDSPNYGYT
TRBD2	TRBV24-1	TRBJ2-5	ATSQAGEETQY
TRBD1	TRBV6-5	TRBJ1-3	ASSLRTGGGNTIY
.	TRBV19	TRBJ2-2	ASSIARNTGELF
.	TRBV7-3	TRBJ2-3	ASSLGDGVTQY
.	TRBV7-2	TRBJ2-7	ASSYAGYEQY
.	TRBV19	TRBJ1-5	ASRQERNQPQH
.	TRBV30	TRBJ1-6	AWSTLSVNSPLH
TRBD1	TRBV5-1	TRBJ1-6	ASSYRTGDYNSPLH
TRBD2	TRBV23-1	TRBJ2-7	ASSLGLAGLKYYEQY
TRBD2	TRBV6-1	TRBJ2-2	ASSEWEGTGELF
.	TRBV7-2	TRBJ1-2	ASSVQQVNYGYT
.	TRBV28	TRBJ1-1	ASTLSQITEAF
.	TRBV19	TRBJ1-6	ASSADGYSPLH
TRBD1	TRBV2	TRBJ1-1	ASQGQGMNTEAF
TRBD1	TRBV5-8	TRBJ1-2	ASSMWDRSPNYGYT
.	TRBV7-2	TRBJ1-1	ASSSTMNTEAF
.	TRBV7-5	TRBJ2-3	ARKGRGADNSDTQY
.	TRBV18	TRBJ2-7	ASSPPSGSYEQY
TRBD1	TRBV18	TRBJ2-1	ASSPQGQGYNEQF
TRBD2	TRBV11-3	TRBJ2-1	ASSLGSGGHGFNEQF
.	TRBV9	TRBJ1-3	ASSVTGNTIY
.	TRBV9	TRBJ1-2	ASSASGLVNYGYT
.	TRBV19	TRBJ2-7	ASSWQGPYEQY
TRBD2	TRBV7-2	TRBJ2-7	ASSLDQREGYEQY
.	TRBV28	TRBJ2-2	ASKGANTGELF
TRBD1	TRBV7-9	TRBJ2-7	ASSLGRGLGDEQY
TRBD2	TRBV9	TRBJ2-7	ASIVRGLAEGSYEQY
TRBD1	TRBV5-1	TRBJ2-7	ASSPDRGREQY
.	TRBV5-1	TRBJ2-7	ASSLGGGIGHEQY
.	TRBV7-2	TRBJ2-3	ASSLGGVSTDTQY
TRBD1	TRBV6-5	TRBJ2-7	ASRFTGGYEQY
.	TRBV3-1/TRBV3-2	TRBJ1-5	ASSQSQNQPQH
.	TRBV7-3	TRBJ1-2	ASSLTGDYGYT
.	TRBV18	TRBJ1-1	ASSPQGVDTEAF
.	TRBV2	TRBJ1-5	ASSEGGSGRGQPQH
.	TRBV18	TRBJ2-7	ASSPAGGDSRTYEQY